Following are 28 T cell receptor beta chains from one sample sequenced in a study of cytomegalovirus exposure and HLA in healthy donors. Primers included in the PCR were 60 Vbeta and 13 Jbeta primers. Libraries were prepared by immunoSEQ multiplex PCR; TCRdb keeps only in-frame clonotypes and omits some of them. The sample comprises 90,000 to 130,000 clones, about two thirds of which are singletons, and around 9% rests with the top ten. The sample was PBMCs. The receptors derive from a man younger than 40 in good health and CMV-seropositive.

CDR3 amino acids: CASNNRERLYNSPLHF. In DNA form, the CDR3 reads TGTGCCAGTAATAACCGGGAGCGCCTTTATAATTCACCCCTCCACTTT. The chain has TRBV19 and TRBJ1-6; the D is unclear. The length of the CDR3 is 16 residues. The ends were cut back, 7 bases at V and 4 bases at J, with 17 bases in the middle. Per the germline V gene, CDR1 is LNHDA and CDR2 is SQIVND (reference sequence).

The chain combines TRBV18 with TRBJ2-2, with 12 nucleotides matching TRBD2. CDR3 length equals 16 residues. Germline V gene data show CDR1 as KGHSH and CDR2 as LQKENI. Trimming took 3 bases from V and 1 from J; bases not matched to a gene: 0. CDR3 protein: CASSPGLAGNTGELFF. The CDR3 nucleotides read TGTGCCAGCTCACCGGGACTAGCGGGGAACACCGGGGAGCTGTTTTTT.

This clone was detected once. This chain connects TRBV19 to TRBJ2-3; no definite D call. The CDR3 has 14 amino acids. Trimming removed 3 bases at V and 3 bases at J, with 10 bases between. Germline V CDR1 and CDR2: LNHDA, SQIVND (reference sequence). Here the CDR3 DNA reads TGTGCCAGTAGTATGGCCGTTTTAACAGATACGCAGTATTTT. It is translated as CASSMAVLTDTQYF. Full variable domain (missing parts from reference TRBV19 and TRBJ2-3): DGGITQSPKYLFRKEGQNVTLSCEQNLNHDAMYWYRQDPGQGLRLIYYSQIVNDFQKGDIAEGYSVSREKKESFPLTVTSAQKNPTAFYLCASSMAVLTDTQYFGPGTRLTVL.

This chain connects TRBV5-1 to TRBJ1-2; TRBD1 might be the D (6 bases). Between the trimmed V and J ends, which lost 0 bases and 4 bases, there was a span of 16 bases. Germline V gives CDR1 SGHRS, CDR2 YFSETQ. The CDR3 spans 16 residues. The CDR3 region is CASSLANRDPLYGYTF. The CDR3, as DNA: TGCGCCAGCAGCTTGGCCAACAGGGACCCGCTCTATGGCTACACCTTC.

The rearrangement links TRBV11-1 to TRBJ2-3; D is undetermined. The germline V gene has CDR1 SGHAT and CDR2 FQDESV (reference sequence). V was shortened by 5 bases and J by 4 bases, with 13 bases between the two germline ends. This CDR3 contains 14 residues. The CDR3 sequence is CASSQQPSADTQYF. In nucleotides, the CDR3 is TGTGCCAGCAGCCAGCAACCTAGTGCAGATACGCAGTATTTT.

This chain connects TRBV30 to TRBJ2-7; 8 nucleotides align to TRBD2. Germline trimming cut 0 bases from V and 3 bases from J; bases unmatched to any gene: 7. CDR3 length: 15 amino acids. The germline V gene has CDR1 GTSNPN and CDR2 SVGIG (reference sequence). In DNA form, the CDR3 reads TGTGCCTGGAGTGTACAACCCAGCGGGAGCTACGAGCAGTACTTC. This encodes CAWSVQPSGSYEQYF.

J is TRBJ2-3 and V is TRBV5-1; D unclear. CDR1 is SGHRS and CDR2 is YFSETQ in the germline V gene. The CDR3 has 14 amino acids. The germline V and J ends were trimmed by 0 bases and 1 base, with 6 bases remaining between them. CDR3 DNA sequence: TGCGCCAGCAGCTTGGATCCGGGCACAGATACGCAGTATTTT. Residues: CASSLDPGTDTQYF.

The chain couples TRBV9 to TRBJ2-3, with D possibly being TRBD2 (7 bases). CDR1 and CDR2 from the germline V gene are SGDLS and YYNGEE. CDR3 length: 15 residues. The V end lost 7 bases, the J end lost 2 bases, and 17 bases lay between the germline ends. CDR3 loop: CASALGGGSTDTQYF. CDR3 nucleotides: TGTGCCAGCGCACTAGGGGGGGGATCCACAGATACGCAGTATTTT. The full variable domain, in which reference TRBV9 and TRBJ2-3 provide the parts outside the CDR3, is DSGVTQTPKHLITATGQRVTLRCSPRSGDLSVYWYQQSLDQGLQFLIQYYNGEERAKGNILERFSAQQFPDLHSELNLSSLELGDSALYFCASALGGGSTDTQYFGPGTRLTVL.

Points on this clone: Other DNA sequences in the sample encode the same CDR3. The chain joins TRBV4-1 to TRBJ1-2; TRBD1 might be the D (6 bases). The germline V and J ends were trimmed by 6 bases and 7 bases, with 18 bases remaining between them. The CDR3 has 14 residues. From germline, CDR1 is MGHRA and CDR2 YSYEKL. CDR3: CASSTVGGLRGYTF. The CDR3 DNA follows: TGCGCCAGCAGTACTGTAGGGGGACTACGTGGCTACACCTTC.

This clone was counted a single time. This chain connects TRBV5-4 to TRBJ1-4; 9 nucleotides agree with TRBD1. V was clipped by 5 bases and J by 6 bases; unmatched bases: 2. This CDR3 spans 13 amino acids. The V gene's germline CDR1 is SGHNT and CDR2 YYREEE (reference sequence). As DNA, the CDR3 is TGTGCCAGCAGACAGGGGGCGGATGAAAAACTGTTTTTT. Encoded protein: CASRQGADEKLFF.

The chain couples TRBV18 to TRBJ1-4, with 9 bases fitting TRBD1. With 3 bases clipped from V and 2 bases from J, the junction kept 4 bases outside the gene matches. Germline V lookup: CDR1 KGHSH, CDR2 LQKENI. The CDR3 extends over 16 amino acids. CDR3 nucleotide sequence: TGTGCCAGCTCACCCGGGACAGGGACCACTAATGAAAAACTGTTTTTT. The encoded protein is CASSPGTGTTNEKLFF.

The V gene is TRBV6-5, the J gene TRBJ1-2; possibly TRBD1 for D (6 bases). Germline CDR1 is MNHEY and CDR2 is SVGAGI. The V and J ends lost 5 bases and 4 bases respectively, with 14 bases between them. CDR3 length: 14 amino acids. The CDR3 reads CASSRRQEPYGYTF. The CDR3 region has the DNA TGTGCCAGCAGTCGAAGACAGGAGCCCTATGGCTACACCTTC.

This chain connects TRBV5-1 to TRBJ2-2, with D maybe TRBD1 (5 bases). From germline, CDR1 is SGHRS and CDR2 YFSETQ. V lost 0 bases and J lost 1, with 10 bases in between. CDR3 length equals 16 residues. CDR3 DNA: TGCGCCAGCAGCTTGGCCCTCGGACAGAACACCGGGGAGCTGTTTTTT. Translation: CASSLALGQNTGELFF. The complete variable domain, with remaining parts taken from reference TRBV5-1 and TRBJ2-2, reads KAGVTQTPRYLIKTRGQQVTLSCSPISGHRSVSWYQQTPGQGLQFLFEYFSETQRNKGNFPGRFSGRQFSNSRSEMNVSTLELGDSALYLCASSLALGQNTGELFFGEGSRLTVL.

The chain has TRBV6-5 and TRBJ1-5; D not certain. V lost 2 bases, J lost 5 bases, and 13 bases lay in between. This CDR3 is 15 amino acids long. Germline V lookup: CDR1 MNHEY, CDR2 SVGAGI. CDR3 in DNA: TGTGCCAGCAGTTACCGGCCCTCGGAGGATCAGCCCCAGCATTTT. Translating it yields CASSYRPSEDQPQHF.

The genes are TRBV10-1 and TRBJ1-1; D not certain. V was shortened by 4 bases and J by 2 bases, with 8 bases between the two germline ends. The length of the CDR3 is 13 residues. Germline values: CDR1 WNHNN, CDR2 SYGVQD (reference sequence). CDR3 in amino acids: CASSVGRNTEAFF. In DNA form, the CDR3 reads TGCGCCAGCAGTGTGGGCCGAAACACTGAAGCTTTCTTT.

The chain is built from TRBV27 and TRBJ2-7, with 7 nucleotides matching TRBD1. With V trimmed by 5 bases and J by 3 bases, 10 bases remained unmatched. Germline CDR1 reads MNHEY; CDR2 reads SMNVEV (reference sequence). The CDR3 consists of 15 residues. DNA of the CDR3: TGTGCCAGCAGTACGCCGGACAGGCCCGTCTACGAGCAGTACGTC. Protein: CASSTPDRPVYEQYV.

The gene calls are TRBV9 and TRBJ1-1, with 9 bases identical to TRBD1. There are 18 residues in the CDR3. With 2 bases clipped from V and 1 base from J, the junction kept 12 bases outside the gene matches. Germline V gene lookup returns CDR1 SGDLS and CDR2 YYNGEE. The CDR3 region is CASSVAPGTGIGNTEAFF. The CDR3 nucleotides are TGTGCCAGCAGCGTGGCCCCCGGGACAGGGATAGGGAACACTGAAGCTTTCTTT. Using reference TRBV9 and TRBJ1-1 for the parts outside the CDR3, the full variable domain is DSGVTQTPKHLITATGQRVTLRCSPRSGDLSVYWYQQSLDQGLQFLIQYYNGEERAKGNILERFSAQQFPDLHSELNLSSLELGDSALYFCASSVAPGTGIGNTEAFFGQGTRLTVV.

Only a few counts were recorded for this clone. V usage is TRBV28 and J usage is TRBJ2-7; 8 nucleotides match TRBD1. CDR3 length: 16 residues. V lost 5 bases, J lost 1 base, and 10 bases stayed unmatched. Looked up from germline, CDR1 is MDHEN and CDR2 is SYDVKM. As DNA, the CDR3 is TGTGCCAGCAGTCAAACCAGGGGGCGTGGGTCCTACGAGCAGTACGTC. Residues: CASSQTRGRGSYEQYV.

V and J are TRBV7-9 and TRBJ2-7; 12 bases align to TRBD1. Germline assignment: CDR1 SEHNR and CDR2 FQNEAQ (reference sequence). V gave up 1 base and J gave up 3 bases; unmatched junction bases: 1. This CDR3 is built from 15 residues. The CDR3 DNA sequence: TGTGCCAGCAGCTTAGGGGACAGGGGGCGCTACGAGCAGTACTTC. Translated: CASSLGDRGRYEQYF.

This clone showed up just a few times. This chain joins TRBV7-2 and TRBJ1-3; the D is unclear. V gave up 1 base and J gave up 5 bases, with 6 bases separating them. The length of the CDR3 is 13 residues. The germline CDR1 and CDR2 sequences are SGHTA and FQGNSA. CDR3 sequence: CASSLGRRNTIYF. The CDR3 DNA reads as TGTGCCAGCAGCTTAGGGCGGCGAAACACCATATATTTT.

This clone was picked up a small number of times. V usage is TRBV10-3 and J usage is TRBJ1-1, with 7 bases aligning to TRBD1. Trimming removed 5 bases from V and 1 base from J; junction bases left unmatched: 10. Germline CDR1 is ENHRY and CDR2 is SYGVKD. The CDR3 is 16 residues long. CDR3 bases: TGTGCCATCAGTTTCGGCCTGACAGGGTGGAACACTGAAGCTTTCTTT. Its protein product is CAISFGLTGWNTEAFF.

The chain combines TRBV9 with TRBJ2-1; 14 bases fit TRBD2. The V gene end was trimmed by 0 bases and the J gene end by 4 bases; junction bases not matched to a gene: 12. The CDR3 spans 20 residues. Germline V gene sequence: CDR1 SGDLS, CDR2 YYNGEE. CDR3 sequence reads: CASSVAWTSGRPGLYNEQFF. The CDR3 DNA follows: TGTGCCAGCAGCGTAGCCTGGACTAGCGGGAGGCCCGGGTTATACAATGAGCAGTTCTTC.

J is TRBJ2-3 and V is TRBV5-4; 13 bases line up with TRBD2. J was trimmed by 0 bases and V by 4 bases; bases with no gene match: 5. CDR1 is SGHNT, CDR2 YYREEE, per germline (reference sequence). The length of the CDR3 is 17 residues. The CDR3 reads CASSPRLAGGSTDTQYF. CDR3 coding DNA: TGTGCCAGCAGCCCTCGACTAGCGGGAGGCAGCACAGATACGCAGTATTTT.

V gene TRBV7-2 combines with J gene TRBJ1-1; maybe TRBD1 (6 bases). From germline, CDR1 is SGHTA and CDR2 FQGNSA. V lost 0 bases and J 4 bases, leaving 12 bases between the germline ends. This CDR3 is built from 15 residues. The CDR3 DNA reads TGTGCCAGCAGCTTAGCGAGGGGGTGGAGCACTGAAGCTTTCTTT. Encoded protein: CASSLARGWSTEAFF.

The chain uses TRBV30 and TRBJ1-5, with D perhaps matching TRBD1 (6 bases). V dropped 4 bases and J dropped 5 bases, with 15 bases sitting between them. CDR3 length: 14 residues. Per the germline V gene, CDR1 is GTSNPN and CDR2 is SVGIG (reference sequence). CDR3 bases: TGTGCCTGGACCTACGGGGGGCGCGATCAGCCCCAGCATTTT. Protein product: CAWTYGGRDQPQHF.

The chain employs TRBV5-1 and TRBJ2-3, with 9 bases aligning to TRBD1. In germline, CDR1 is SGHRS, CDR2 YFSETQ. The J segment lost 2 bases and the V segment lost 6 bases, leaving 10 bases of the junction unmatched. The CDR3 contains 16 residues. The CDR3 protein is CASKRAGTGSTDTQYF. DNA of the CDR3: TGCGCCAGCAAGAGGGCCGGGACAGGGTCCACAGATACGCAGTATTTT.

The V gene is TRBV11-2, the J gene TRBJ1-2; maybe TRBD1 (6 bases). This CDR3 contains 17 residues. V lost 0 bases and J lost 6, with 20 bases in between. Germline CDR1 is SGHAT and CDR2 is FQNNGV. CDR3 residues: CASSLDLGRGGWNGYTF. CDR3 DNA: TGTGCCAGCAGCTTAGATCTGGGCAGGGGTGGTTGGAATGGCTACACCTTC.

V is TRBV6-5 and J is TRBJ1-5; a possible D gene is TRBD1 (5 bases). V was pared by 4 bases and J by 6 bases, with 13 bases between. The CDR3 sequence is 14 residues long. Per germline, CDR1 MNHEY and CDR2 SVGAGI. For the CDR3, the DNA is TGTGCCAGCAGTTCAGAAATCCAGGGTCAGCCCCAGCATTTT. Protein: CASSSEIQGQPQHF.